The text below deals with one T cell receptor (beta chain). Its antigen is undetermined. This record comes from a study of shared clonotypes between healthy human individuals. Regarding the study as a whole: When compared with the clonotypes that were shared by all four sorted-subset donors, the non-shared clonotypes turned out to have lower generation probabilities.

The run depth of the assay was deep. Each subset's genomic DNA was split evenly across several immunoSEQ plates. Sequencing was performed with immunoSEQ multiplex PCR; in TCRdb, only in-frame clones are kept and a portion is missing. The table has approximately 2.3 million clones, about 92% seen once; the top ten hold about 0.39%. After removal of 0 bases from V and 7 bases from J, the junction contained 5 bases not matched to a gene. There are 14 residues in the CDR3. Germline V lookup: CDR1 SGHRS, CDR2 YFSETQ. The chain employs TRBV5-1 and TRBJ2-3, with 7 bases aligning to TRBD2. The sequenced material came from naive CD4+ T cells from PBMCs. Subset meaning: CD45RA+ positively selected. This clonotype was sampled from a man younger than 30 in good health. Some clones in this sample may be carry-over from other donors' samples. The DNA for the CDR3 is TGCGCCAGCAGCTTGGCCGGACTAGACAATACGCAGTATTTT. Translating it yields CASSLAGLDNTQYF.